The source of this T cell receptor (beta chain) is a study of regulatory T cells in long-lasting Graves disease. This clonotype was seen more than once but under ten times. The CDR3 extends over 15 amino acids. Per germline, CDR1 KGHSH and CDR2 LQKENI. J lost 6 bases, V lost 3 bases, and 9 bases had no gene match. Arm-PCR of CDR3 regions and iRepertoire HTBI primers were used to build TCR beta libraries. In TCRdb, the multiplex PCR reads were re-called with MiXCR into one record per CDR3 protein. Among some 500,000 distinct CDR3 sequences, approximately 13% were seen once, and the ten largest hold roughly 10%. Time point described: newly diagnosed GD, antithyroid drugs for less than 3 months. PBMCs provided the RNA from which the TCR library was made. The same data also went into a second study, on T cells in Graves' hyperthyroidism and ophthalmopathy.

The gene calls are TRBV18 and TRBJ1-2, with 8 nucleotides matching TRBD1. The TCR originated in a man aged 25-40 years with Graves disease. Here the sequenced sample was peripheral blood mononuclear cells (PBMCs), taken at new diagnosis, from a patient treated with antithyroid drugs. The CDR3 sequence is CASSPYVTGDNGYTF. CDR3 DNA sequence: TGTGCCAGCTCACCCTATGTGACAGGGGATAATGGCTACACCTTC. Variable domain in full (rest from reference TRBV18 and TRBJ1-2): NAGVMQNPRHLVRRRGQEARLRCSPMKGHSHVYWYRQLPEEGLKFMVYLQKENIIDESGMPKERFSAEFPKEGPSILRIQQVVRGDSAAYFCASSPYVTGDNGYTFGSGTRLTVV.